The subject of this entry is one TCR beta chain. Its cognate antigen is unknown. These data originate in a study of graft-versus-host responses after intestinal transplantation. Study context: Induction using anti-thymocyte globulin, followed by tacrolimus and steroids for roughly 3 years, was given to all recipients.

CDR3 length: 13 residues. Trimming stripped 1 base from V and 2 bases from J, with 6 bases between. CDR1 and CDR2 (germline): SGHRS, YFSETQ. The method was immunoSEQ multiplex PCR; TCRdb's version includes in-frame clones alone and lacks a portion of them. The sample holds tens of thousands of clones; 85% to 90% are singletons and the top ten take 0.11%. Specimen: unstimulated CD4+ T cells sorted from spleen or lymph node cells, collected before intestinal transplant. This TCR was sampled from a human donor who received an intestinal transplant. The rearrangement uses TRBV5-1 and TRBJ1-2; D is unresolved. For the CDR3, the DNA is TGCGCCAGCAGCTTGTCCTTGAACTATGGCTACACCTTC. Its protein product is CASSLSLNYGYTF.